This T cell receptor beta chain was sequenced in a study of T cells in tumors after PD-1 blockade. The overall study: Daily vismodegib 150 mg continued in a subset of anti-PD-1-treated patients.

Concerning this clone itself: Its antigen remains unidentified.

Here immunoSEQ multiplex PCR was the method, and the copy in TCRdb shows in-frame clones only, minus some. The top ten hold 13% of the sample, which has 60,000 or so clones, 80% seen once. The study, taken as a whole, reports: Blood contained about 40% of the tumor's TCR clonotypes.

The length of the CDR3 is 12 residues. V was cut by 3 bases and J by 8 bases, with 8 bases left in between. Germline CDR1 SGHTA, CDR2 FQGNSA. Genomic DNA template from tumor biopsies or peripheral blood, about 600 ng to 6,500 ng input. V usage is TRBV7-2 and J usage is TRBJ2-1; D is perhaps TRBD2 (6 bases). This TCR was sampled from a human donor with basal cell carcinoma. Sequenced material: PBMCs, taken before anti-PD-1 treatment. CDR3 DNA: TGTGCCAGCAGCTTGAGCGGGCATGAGCAGTTCTTC. The encoded protein is CASSLSGHEQFF.